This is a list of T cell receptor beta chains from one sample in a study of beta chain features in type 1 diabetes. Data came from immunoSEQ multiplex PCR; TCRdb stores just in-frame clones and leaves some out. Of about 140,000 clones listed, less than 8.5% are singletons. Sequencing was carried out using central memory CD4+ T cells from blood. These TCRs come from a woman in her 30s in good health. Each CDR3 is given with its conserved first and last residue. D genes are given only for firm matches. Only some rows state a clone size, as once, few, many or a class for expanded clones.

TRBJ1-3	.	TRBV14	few	TGTGCCAGCTACTGTCTCTCTGGAAACACCATATATTTT	CASYCLSGNTIYF
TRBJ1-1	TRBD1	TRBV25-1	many	TGTGCCAGTACGATGACAGGGCTGAACACTGAAGCTTTCTTT	CASTMTGLNTEAFF
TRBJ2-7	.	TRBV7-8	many	TGTGCCAGCAGACGAGCGGAGGCGGTGTACGAGCAGTACTTC	CASRRAEAVYEQYF
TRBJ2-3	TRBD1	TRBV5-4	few	TGTGCCAGCAGTTCGACAGGGGGCGCGAGATCCGATACGCAGTATTTT	CASSSTGGARSDTQYF
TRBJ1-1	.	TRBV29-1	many	TGCAGCGCCGGACAGAGTTTGAACACTGAAGCTTTCTTT	CSAGQSLNTEAFF
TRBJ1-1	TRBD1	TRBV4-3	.	TGCGCCAGCAGCCAACGGGGACAGGTGAACACTGAAGCTTTCTTT	CASSQRGQVNTEAFF
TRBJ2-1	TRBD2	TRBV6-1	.	TGTGCCAGCGGGACTAGCGGCTCCTACAATGAGCAGTTCTTC	CASGTSGSYNEQFF
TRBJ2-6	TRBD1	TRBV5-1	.	TGCGCCAGCAGCAGGACAGGGGACCTCTCTGGGGCCAACGTCCTGACTTTC	CASSRTGDLSGANVLTF
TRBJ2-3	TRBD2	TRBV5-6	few	TGTGCCAGCAGCTTGGGTCTAGCGGGCCTCACAGATACGCAGTATTTT	CASSLGLAGLTDTQYF
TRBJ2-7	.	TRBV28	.	TGTGCCAGCAGTCTCGGCAGGGCCCACGAGCAGTACTTC	CASSLGRAHEQYF
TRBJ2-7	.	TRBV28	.	TGTGCCAGCAGTAGACAGGTCAGGTACGAGCAGTACTTC	CASSRQVRYEQYF
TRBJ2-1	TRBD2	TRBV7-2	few	TGTGCCAGCAGCTTAATGGCGGGAGCCTCCGATGAGCAGTTCTTC	CASSLMAGASDEQFF
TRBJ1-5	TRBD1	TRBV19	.	TGTGCCATCGCCGGGACAGGGGGGAATCAGCCCCAGCATTTT	CAIAGTGGNQPQHF